This T cell receptor beta chain is from a study of early T cells in non-severe SARS-CoV-2 infection. Study in general: RNA in bulk from unsorted whole blood was sequenced, and chains were unpaired.

For this clonotype: Its antigen remains unknown.

Germline V gene lookup returns CDR1 PRHDT and CDR2 FYEKMQ (reference sequence). The V gene end was trimmed by 0 bases and the J gene end by 2 bases; junction bases not matched to a gene: 7. This CDR3 spans 17 amino acids. Study findings and constraints: Matching with VDJdb favored anti-spike CD8 responses (missing private and CD4 specificities).

Separate cDNA molecules each had unique molecular identifiers attached to them. TCRdb reprocessed the 5' RACE reads with MiXCR, giving one entry per CDR3 protein. The sample has about 70,000 distinct CDR3 sequences, 14% seen once. The chain is built from TRBV13 and TRBJ2-3, with 8 bases aligning to TRBD2. The starting material was whole blood, obtained at baseline. The TCR comes from an adult who was a healthcare worker with PCR-confirmed SARS-CoV-2 infection or an uninfected control (not recorded which). The CDR3 coding sequence is TGTGCCAGCAGCTTAGGCCCAGGACTAGCTGTCACAGATACGCAGTATTTT. Its translation: CASSLGPGLAVTDTQYF.